One sample yielded the 32 T cell receptor beta chains listed below, sequenced in a study of T cells in tumors after PD-1 blockade. Measured with immunoSEQ multiplex PCR; TCRdb has only the in-frame clones, and not every one. Among approximately 59,000 clones listed, around four fifths were seen once. This specimen was PBMCs, taken before anti-PD-1 treatment. These receptors all stem from a human donor with basal cell carcinoma.

This clone appeared a single time. The chain employs TRBV18 and TRBJ1-2; the match to TRBD1 covers 8 bases. The CDR3 has 14 residues. The V segment lost 5 bases and the J segment 2 bases; nucleotides outside the gene matches: 4. Germline CDR1 reads KGHSH; CDR2 reads LQKENI. CDR3 sequence (DNA): TGTGCCAGCTCAGCGACAGGGGAGAACTATGGCTACACCTTC. As protein: CASSATGENYGYTF. Full variable domain (outside the CDR3, taken from reference TRBV18 and TRBJ1-2): NAGVMQNPRHLVRRRGQEARLRCSPMKGHSHVYWYRQLPEEGLKFMVYLQKENIIDESGMPKERFSAEFPKEGPSILRIQQVVRGDSAAYFCASSATGENYGYTFGSGTRLTVV.

The V call is TRBV5-1, the J call TRBJ2-3; 9 positions agree with TRBD1. The J segment lost 6 bases and the V segment lost 3 bases, leaving 5 bases of the junction unmatched. Germline-derived CDR1 and CDR2 are SGHRS and YFSETQ. The CDR3 totals 14 residues. Here the CDR3 reads CASSWTGAWDTQYF. The CDR3 DNA reads as TGCGCCAGCAGCTGGACAGGGGCTTGGGATACGCAGTATTTT.

The chain links TRBV15 to TRBJ2-7; 7 bases fit TRBD1. In germline, CDR1 is LNHNV, CDR2 YYDKDF (reference sequence). Trimming removed 6 bases from V and 4 bases from J; junction bases left unmatched: 6. There are 13 residues in the CDR3. The CDR3, as DNA: TGTGCCACCAGTGACAGGGTTTCTTACGAGCAGTACTTC. Translation: CATSDRVSYEQYF. Complete variable domain (other parts from reference TRBV15 and TRBJ2-7): DAMVIQNPRYQVTQFGKPVTLSCSQTLNHNVMYWYQQKSSQAPKLLFHYYDKDFNNEADTPDNFQSRRPNTSFCFLDIRSPGLGDTAMYLCATSDRVSYEQYFGPGTRLTVT.

For this clone: In the same sample, other DNA sequences code for this CDR3. This chain links TRBV19 with TRBJ1-2, with TRBD1 matching 9 bases. The V gene end was trimmed by 4 bases and the J gene end by 2 bases; junction bases not matched to a gene: 2. The germline V gene has CDR1 LNHDA and CDR2 SQIVND (reference sequence). The CDR3 covers 14 residues. CDR3 DNA sequence: TGTGCCAGTAGTAGCACAGGGGGCAACTATGGCTACACCTTC. Protein sequence: CASSSTGGNYGYTF.

This chain connects TRBV13 to TRBJ2-1; 7 nucleotides match TRBD2. Per the germline V gene, CDR1 is PRHDT and CDR2 is FYEKMQ (reference sequence). This CDR3 has 15 amino acids. V shed 7 bases and J 4 bases; nucleotides not matched to a gene: 10. The CDR3 here is CASTSGLAAYNEQFF. CDR3 coding DNA: TGTGCCAGCACCTCGGGGCTAGCGGCATACAATGAGCAGTTCTTC.

The chain employs TRBV7-6 and TRBJ2-3, with 9 bases fitting TRBD2. Germline V gene lookup returns CDR1 SGHVS and CDR2 FNYEAQ. The CDR3 sequence is 15 residues long. With 1 base clipped from V and 8 bases from J, the junction kept 7 bases outside the gene matches. Here the CDR3 reads CASSLVAGGPVTQYF. In DNA form, the CDR3 reads TGTGCCAGCAGCTTAGTGGCGGGGGGGCCGGTTACGCAGTATTTT.

The chain combines TRBV27 with TRBJ1-6; D not resolved. The V and J ends lost 9 bases and 6 bases respectively, with 6 bases between them. The CDR3 runs to 11 residues. Looked up from germline, CDR1 is MNHEY and CDR2 is SMNVEV (reference sequence). The CDR3 loop reads CASGVNSPLHF. CDR3 DNA: TGTGCCAGTGGGGTTAATTCACCCCTCCACTTT.

Only one count was recorded for this clone. V is TRBV23-1 and J is TRBJ2-3; 8 positions agree with TRBD2. TRBV23-1 is sorted into the ORF group, with uncertain function. The CDR3 totals 11 residues. CDR3 coding DNA: TGCGGACCGGGGGGGACAGATACGCAGTATTTT. Translating gives CGPGGTDTQYF.

V gene TRBV5-1 combines with J gene TRBJ2-3; possible D gene TRBD1, 6 bases. V was shortened by 0 bases and J by 6 bases, with 14 bases between the two germline ends. Germline assignment: CDR1 SGHRS and CDR2 YFSETQ. The CDR3 sequence is 15 residues long. DNA for the CDR3: TGCGCCAGCAGCTTGGAGGGACAAAAGAAGGATACGCAGTATTTT. This translates into CASSLEGQKKDTQYF. Based on the CDR3 plus reference TRBV5-1 and TRBJ2-3, the full variable domain is KAGVTQTPRYLIKTRGQQVTLSCSPISGHRSVSWYQQTPGQGLQFLFEYFSETQRNKGNFPGRFSGRQFSNSRSEMNVSTLELGDSALYLCASSLEGQKKDTQYFGPGTRLTVL.

This rearrangement joins TRBV5-1 to TRBJ2-7, with D possibly being TRBD1 or TRBD2 (6 bases each). The V end lost 4 bases, the J end lost 7 bases, and 21 bases lay between the germline ends. This CDR3 contains 15 residues. Germline V gene lookup returns CDR1 SGHRS and CDR2 YFSETQ. CDR3 residues: CASSPQGGLNSEQYF. The CDR3 coding sequence is TGCGCCAGCAGCCCTCAAGGGGGGTTAAATAGTGAGCAGTACTTC.

The genes are TRBV4-1 and TRBJ1-5; D unresolved. V gave up 0 bases and J gave up 1 base, with 16 bases separating them. Germline CDR1 reads MGHRA; CDR2 reads YSYEKL. CDR3 length: 18 amino acids. The CDR3: CASSQDLSWEKSNQPQHF. CDR3 nucleotide sequence: TGCGCCAGCAGCCAAGATCTTTCATGGGAGAAAAGCAATCAGCCCCAGCATTTT.

The chain links TRBV6-6 to TRBJ2-7; D is possibly TRBD2 (6 bases). V was cut by 5 bases and J by 2 bases, with 13 bases left in between. The V gene's germline CDR1 is MNHNY and CDR2 SVGAGI (reference sequence). The CDR3 is made up of 14 amino acids. CDR3 in amino acids: CASSQLGGTYEQYF. For the CDR3, the DNA is TGTGCCAGCAGTCAACTGGGGGGAACCTACGAGCAGTACTTC.

The V and J genes are TRBV4-1 and TRBJ2-5; 8 bases match TRBD1. The V segment lost 0 bases and the J segment 6 bases; nucleotides outside the gene matches: 9. Germline lookup yields CDR1 MGHRA and CDR2 YSYEKL. CDR3 length: 16 amino acids. The CDR3: CASSQDPAGGKKTQYF. The CDR3 coding sequence is TGCGCCAGCAGCCAAGATCCGGCAGGGGGCAAGAAGACCCAGTACTTC.

This chain links TRBV30 with TRBJ2-3, with D possibly TRBD2 on 6 matching bases. Deletions cut 4 bases from V and 0 bases from J, with 17 bases between. Looked up from germline, CDR1 is GTSNPN and CDR2 is SVGIG (reference sequence). CDR3 length: 16 residues. The CDR3 DNA sequence: TGTGCCTGGATCCGAAAGGTAGCGGCTAGCACAGATACGCAGTATTTT. The encoded protein is CAWIRKVAASTDTQYF.

This clone is a singleton in its sample. The V call is TRBV12-3 or TRBV12-4, the J call TRBJ1-1, with D hard to call. With 6 bases removed from V and 1 base from J, the gap between germline ends came to 9 bases. The CDR3 covers 13 residues. DNA of the CDR3: TGTGCCAGCAGACGGACCCCGAACACTGAAGCTTTCTTT. Protein sequence: CASRRTPNTEAFF.

This chain connects TRBV9 to TRBJ1-1, with 7 bases fitting TRBD1. The CDR3 extends over 15 amino acids. Losses at the gene ends were 4 bases for V and 3 bases for J; bases not matched to a gene: 9. Germline CDR1 and CDR2: SGDLS and YYNGEE. The CDR3 spells CASSLRTGGDTEAFF. Here the CDR3 DNA reads TGTGCCAGCAGCCTTCGGACAGGAGGGGACACTGAAGCTTTCTTT.

The chain employs TRBV3-1 (or the pseudogene TRBV3-2) and TRBJ2-7; 9 bases are a match to TRBD1. Losses at the gene ends were 4 bases for V and 4 bases for J; bases not matched to a gene: 8. The CDR3 covers 15 residues. Germline lookup yields CDR1 LGHDT and CDR2 YNNKEL (reference sequence). CDR3 sequence (DNA): TGTGCCAGCAGCCTAACCCGGGACAGGGCTTACGAGCAGTACTTC. Encoded protein: CASSLTRDRAYEQYF.

The J gene is TRBJ1-3, the V gene TRBV19; D may be TRBD1 (6 bases). The germline V gene has CDR1 LNHDA and CDR2 SQIVND (reference sequence). This CDR3 comprises 15 residues. Between the trimmed V and J ends, which lost 5 bases and 2 bases, there was a span of 13 bases. Here the CDR3 reads CASSHRVRTGNTIYF. The CDR3 DNA reads TGTGCCAGTAGTCACAGGGTTCGGACTGGAAACACCATATATTTT.

This clone was found a few times. The chain is built from TRBV9 and TRBJ1-2; D not certain. Germline assignment: CDR1 SGDLS and CDR2 YYNGEE. The germline V and J ends were trimmed by 0 bases and 4 bases, with 7 bases remaining between them. The CDR3 extends over 13 amino acids. Here the CDR3 DNA reads TGTGCCAGCAGCGTAGTGTCGGGCTATGGCTACACCTTC. This sequence encodes CASSVVSGYGYTF. Full variable domain (rest looked up from reference TRBV9 and TRBJ1-2): DSGVTQTPKHLITATGQRVTLRCSPRSGDLSVYWYQQSLDQGLQFLIQYYNGEERAKGNILERFSAQQFPDLHSELNLSSLELGDSALYFCASSVVSGYGYTFGSGTRLTVV.

This clone has a single count. CDR3 bases: TGTGCCAGCAGTGTAAGGGACAGGGCCGAGCAGTACTTC. Its protein product is CASSVRDRAEQYF. J is TRBJ2-7 and V is TRBV2, with 9 bases fitting TRBD1. The CDR3 length is 13 residues. Germline loops: CDR1 SNHLY, CDR2 FYNNEI. V lost 4 bases to trimming and J lost 6 bases; unmatched junction nucleotides: 4.

The chain employs TRBV15 and TRBJ2-3; D is possibly TRBD1 or TRBD2 (5 bases each). The CDR3 spans 14 residues. V was pared by 8 bases and J by 4 bases, with 16 bases between. CDR1 LNHNV and CDR2 YYDKDF come from the germline V gene (reference sequence). The CDR3 nucleotides read TGTGCCACCGGGATGGGGGAATCGGCAGATACGCAGTATTTT. It specifies CATGMGESADTQYF.

This clone has only a few counts. This rearrangement joins TRBV2 to TRBJ1-2; no firm D call. V lost 4 bases and J 11 bases, leaving 14 bases between the germline ends. Germline values: CDR1 SNHLY, CDR2 FYNNEI. This CDR3 is 12 amino acids long. CDR3 in DNA: TGTGCCAGCAGTGCCTCATCCAATCGGTACACCTTC. Translating it yields CASSASSNRYTF.

This rearrangement joins TRBV7-3 to TRBJ1-1; D not resolved. V gave up 3 bases and J gave up 1 base, with 6 bases separating them. This CDR3 has 13 amino acids. The germline V gene encodes CDR1 SGHTA and CDR2 FQGTGA. The CDR3 protein is CASSFAANTEAFF. CDR3 bases: TGTGCCAGCAGCTTTGCGGCGAACACTGAAGCTTTCTTT.

There are a few counts of this clone. The sample has other DNA sequences that encode this CDR3 too. The chain is built from TRBV5-1 and TRBJ2-7, with D possibly being TRBD1 (7 bases). CDR3 size: 15 residues. CDR1 and CDR2 (germline): SGHRS, YFSETQ. Trimming took 7 bases from V and 0 from J, leaving 17 bases between them. The chain's CDR3 is CASQGGVGTSYEQYF. DNA of the CDR3: TGCGCCAGCCAGGGGGGTGTGGGGACCTCCTACGAGCAGTACTTC.

V is TRBV7-3 and J is TRBJ2-2; tentative D call: TRBD2 (6 bases). V shed 5 bases and J shed 2 bases, with 15 bases lying between them. The CDR3 contains 16 residues. CDR1 is SGHTA and CDR2 is FQGTGA in the germline V gene. CDR3 region: CASSPLGGGNTGELFF. The CDR3 DNA reads as TGTGCCAGCAGCCCCCTGGGGGGAGGCAACACCGGGGAGCTGTTTTTT.

The chain is built from TRBV30 and TRBJ1-3; D gene ambiguous. Per germline, CDR1 GTSNPN and CDR2 SVGIG (reference sequence). This CDR3 is 16 amino acids long. Trimming shortened V by 0 bases and J by 0 bases, and 12 bases separated the two germline ends. The CDR3 reads CAWSVHSQISGNTIYF. In DNA form, the CDR3 reads TGTGCCTGGAGTGTACATTCCCAAATCTCTGGAAACACCATATATTTT.

V gene TRBV27 combines with J gene TRBJ2-1; TRBD2 might be the D (5 bases). The CDR3 runs to 13 residues. Germline V CDR1 and CDR2: MNHEY, SMNVEV (reference sequence). Trimming cost V 4 bases and J 10 bases, with 14 bases left between them. The CDR3 loop is CASSSYGLGEQFF. CDR3 bases: TGTGCCAGCAGTTCATACGGACTCGGAGAGCAGTTCTTC.

This clone was seen a few times. This rearrangement joins TRBV24-1 to TRBJ2-5; a possible D gene is TRBD1 (6 bases). Trimming cost V 5 bases and J 9 bases, with 15 bases left between them. This CDR3 contains 13 residues. Germline-derived CDR1 and CDR2 are KGHDR and SFDVKD. As DNA, the CDR3 is TGTGCCACCAGTGGATCATCGGACAGCCCCCAGTACTTC. Its protein is CATSGSSDSPQYF.

This clone was picked up one time. The CDR3 spells CASSPGLAGIAKNIQYF. CDR3 bases: TGTGCCAGCAGTCCAGGACTAGCGGGGATAGCCAAAAACATTCAGTACTTC. This chain links TRBV28 with TRBJ2-4; TRBD2 aligns across 12 bases. CDR1 and CDR2 from the germline V gene are MDHEN and SYDVKM. V lost 5 bases and J lost 0; bases outside the gene matches: 5. CDR3 length: 17 residues.

This chain joins TRBV5-1 and TRBJ2-7, with 10 bases identical to TRBD1. Trimming took 4 bases from V and 0 from J; bases not matched to a gene: 4. Germline-derived CDR1 and CDR2 are SGHRS and YFSETQ. CDR3 length: 15 residues. The CDR3 coding sequence is TGCGCCAGCAGCCTCCGGGACAGGGGCTCCTACGAGCAGTACTTC. Translating gives CASSLRDRGSYEQYF.

J is TRBJ1-4 and V is TRBV30; 7 nucleotides align to TRBD1. V was pared by 2 bases and J by 2 bases, with 2 bases of the junction left unmatched. CDR3 length: 14 residues. In germline, CDR1 is GTSNPN, CDR2 SVGIG (reference sequence). The DNA for the CDR3 is TGTGCCTGGAGTCGACAGGGTACTAATGAAAAACTGTTTTTT. Translated, it gives CAWSRQGTNEKLFF.

This sequence joins TRBV7-6 and TRBJ2-7, with 12 bases lining up with TRBD1. CDR3 length: 14 amino acids. CDR1 is SGHVS and CDR2 is FNYEAQ in the germline V gene. With 5 bases clipped from V and 6 bases from J, the junction kept 5 bases outside the gene matches. The CDR3 bases are TGTGCCAGCAGCCCGTGGGACAGGGGGCGCGAGCAGTACTTC. Encoded protein: CASSPWDRGREQYF.